This paragraph covers one T cell receptor beta chain sequence. Its antigen remains unknown. The sample comes from a study of human T cells and chemical hapten exposure. Findings and caveats of the study: As patch test score rose, PT1 expanded TCR counts tended to rise as well.

Time point in this sample: patch test 1, 2 weeks after DPC sensitization. The treatment was: therapeutic diphenylcyclopropenone sensitization with weekly scalp DPC. V lost 3 bases, J lost 6 bases, and 3 bases lay in between. Per the germline V gene, CDR1 is MDHEN and CDR2 is SYDVKM. CDR3 length: 11 residues. Each cDNA molecule in the library carried unique molecular identifiers. TCRdb processed the RACE reads anew with MiXCR; each CDR3 protein has one entry. The sample has 150,000 or so distinct CDR3 sequences, roughly 14% seen once. This receptor was obtained from a woman aged 25 to 39 with alopecia areata. Some clones in this sample may be carry-over from other donors' samples. This rearrangement joins TRBV28 to TRBJ1-5, with unresolved D. The source material was whole blood, sampled in connection with sensitization to the hapten diphenylcyclopropenone (DPC). CDR3 sequence: CASSLTQPQHF. CDR3 bases: TGTGCCAGCAGTTTGACTCAGCCCCAGCATTTT.